These 26 T cell receptor beta chains were all obtained from the same sample, sequenced in a study of T cells in Graves' hyperthyroidism and ophthalmopathy. Amplification yielded TCR beta CDR3 regions, with RNA transcripts as the source. The TCR CDR3 was amplified in a first-round RT-PCR using the HTBI primer set. A single record per CDR3 protein comes from TCRdb applying MiXCR to the multiplex PCR reads. The data hold 600,000 to 750,000 distinct CDR3 sequences, with approximately 15% observed a single time. Sequenced: blood. The receptors stem from a man aged 45-60 years with Graves' hyperthyroidism.

This clonotype was observed a single time. The chain combines TRBV18 with TRBJ1-4; 7 nucleotides align to TRBD1. Per germline, CDR1 KGHSH and CDR2 LQKENI. The CDR3 consists of 14 residues. V shed 5 bases and J 6 bases; nucleotides not matched to a gene: 6. CDR3 bases: TGTGCCAGCTCAACTACAGGGGCCCATGAAAAACTGTTTTTT. Amino acid sequence: CASSTTGAHEKLFF.

This clonotype was observed a few times. This sequence joins TRBV2 and TRBJ2-5; no firm D call. CDR1 is SNHLY, CDR2 FYNNEI, per germline. V lost 4 bases, J lost 3 bases, and 15 bases lay in between. This CDR3 has 15 amino acids. CDR3 coding DNA: TGTGCCAGCAGTGGACAAACCGCGACGGAAGAGACCCAGTACTTC. Its protein is CASSGQTATEETQYF.

This clonotype was picked up a small number of times. This chain joins TRBV28 and TRBJ2-3, with TRBD2 identical over 10 bases. CDR1 MDHEN and CDR2 SYDVKM come from the germline V gene. CDR3 length: 16 residues. J gave up 5 bases and V 3 bases, and 8 bases lay outside the gene matches. The CDR3 DNA reads as TGTGCCAGCAGTTTCCCCCTAGCGGGAGTTCAAGATACGCAGTATTTT. Its protein product is CASSFPLAGVQDTQYF. The full variable domain, rest sourced from reference TRBV28 and TRBJ2-3, is DVKVTQSSRYLVKRTGEKVFLECVQDMDHENMFWYRQDPGLGLRLIYFSYDVKMKEKGDIPEGYSVSREKKERFSLILESASTNQTSMYLCASSFPLAGVQDTQYFGPGTRLTVL.

This chain connects TRBV7-9 to TRBJ2-7, with 9 bases lining up with TRBD1. This CDR3 has 16 amino acids. Germline CDR1 reads SEHNR; CDR2 reads FQNEAQ (reference sequence). The trim removed 1 base at V and 6 bases at J, leaving 10 bases unmatched. This CDR3 is CASSLVPGQGVGEQYF. The CDR3 DNA reads TGTGCCAGCAGCTTAGTCCCGGGACAGGGAGTAGGCGAGCAGTACTTC.

This clonotype has at least ten counts. This chain uses TRBV6-1 with TRBJ2-7; D unclear. Germline V gene data show CDR1 as MNHNS and CDR2 as SASEGT. This CDR3 spans 15 amino acids. The germline V and J ends were trimmed by 3 bases and 5 bases, with 17 bases remaining between them. The CDR3 coding sequence is TGTGCCAGCAGTGATGATCCTCGCCCCCGGGACGAGCAGTACTTC. Translating it yields CASSDDPRPRDEQYF.

V gene TRBV12-3 or TRBV12-4 combines with J gene TRBJ1-5; D might be TRBD1 (6 bases). Trimming pared 1 base from V and 2 bases from J, leaving 9 bases between. CDR3 length: 15 amino acids. The CDR3 DNA follows: TGTGCCAGCAGTTTAGTACAGGGAGGCAATCAGCCCCAGCATTTT. Protein product: CASSLVQGGNQPQHF.

This chain uses TRBV9 with TRBJ2-2; a weak D match, TRBD2 (6 bases). Germline assignment: CDR1 SGDLS and CDR2 YYNGEE. The CDR3 has 16 amino acids. Trimming took 0 bases from V and 0 from J, leaving 9 bases between them. The DNA of the CDR3 is TGTGCCAGCAGCGTAGCGAGCGGGTCGAACACCGGGGAGCTGTTTTTT. It translates to CASSVASGSNTGELFF.

Turning to this clonotype: A single base separates this from a much larger clone, so it may be a read error. The limits of the CDR3 on the DNA are not certain, so only TCRdb's listed CDR3 is given. The chain joins TRBV11-3 to TRBJ2-1; the DNA was not compared with TRBD1, the D call given in the table. Per germline, CDR1 SGHNT and CDR2 YENEEA. Both ends counted, the CDR3 spans 17 residues. This CDR3 reads CASSSRVGQGAGNEQVF.

Comments on this clonotype: A much larger clone differs by one base, so this may be a read error. The rearrangement links TRBV28 to TRBJ2-7, with D unclear. Germline loops: CDR1 MDHEN, CDR2 SYDVKM. The CDR3 sequence is 10 residues long. V gave up 5 bases and J gave up 5 bases, with 4 bases separating them. CDR3 nucleotide sequence: TGTGCCAGCAGTGACCACGAGCAGTACTTC. Translating it yields CASSDHEQYF.

The chain has TRBV19 and TRBJ2-2, with D perhaps matching TRBD2 (5 bases). The V gene lost 5 bases and the J gene lost 0 bases, with 10 bases spanning the gap. Germline lookup yields CDR1 LNHDA and CDR2 SQIVND (reference sequence). The CDR3 contains 15 residues. CDR3 bases: TGTGCCAGTAGTGCGCGGACTTCGAACACCGGGGAGCTGTTTTTT. Translation: CASSARTSNTGELFF.

The chain recombines TRBV7-2 with TRBJ1-1, with a weak D call TRBD1 (5 bases). The CDR3 length is 14 residues. V gave up 5 bases and J gave up 1 base, with 11 bases separating them. Germline CDR1 SGHTA, CDR2 FQGNSA. The CDR3 reads CASSRGRENTEAFF. DNA of the CDR3: TGTGCCAGCAGCCGCGGCAGGGAGAACACTGAAGCTTTCTTT.

The chain recombines TRBV29-1 with TRBJ2-7; 9 nucleotides align to TRBD1. J was trimmed by 4 bases and V by 6 bases; bases with no gene match: 10. This CDR3 region has 14 residues. The V gene's germline CDR1 is SQVTM and CDR2 ANQGSEA. The CDR3, as DNA: TGCAGCGTCGCTGGCCACAGGGGGCAGTACGAGCAGTACTTC. Encoded protein: CSVAGHRGQYEQYF.

The rearrangement uses TRBV7-6 and TRBJ2-1; 8 bases are shared with TRBD2. CDR1 is SGHVS and CDR2 is FNYEAQ in the germline V gene. Losses at the gene ends were 5 bases for V and 10 bases for J; bases not matched to a gene: 7. The CDR3 runs 13 residues. The CDR3, as DNA: TGTGCCAGCAGCCCTAGCGGGTTTTTAGAGCAGTTCTTC. Protein sequence: CASSPSGFLEQFF.

The V and J genes are TRBV28 and TRBJ2-1; D gene uncertain. This CDR3 has 15 amino acids. CDR1 and CDR2 (germline): MDHEN, SYDVKM. V was clipped by 2 bases and J by 2 bases, with 10 bases between them. CDR3 amino acids: CASSLVWETYNEQFF. CDR3 in DNA: TGTGCCAGCAGTTTAGTTTGGGAAACCTACAATGAGCAGTTCTTC.

Many counts were recorded for this clonotype. The CDR3 sequence: CASSTGQGYIQYF. The DNA of the CDR3 is TGTGCCAGCAGCACGGGACAGGGTTACATTCAGTACTTC. V gene TRBV7-2 combines with J gene TRBJ2-4; 9 bases align to TRBD1. Germline loops: CDR1 SGHTA, CDR2 FQGNSA. This CDR3 spans 13 amino acids. Losses at the gene ends were 5 bases for V and 8 bases for J; bases not matched to a gene: 4.

This clonotype has only a few counts. V gene TRBV6-1 combines with J gene TRBJ1-5; 7 positions match TRBD1. CDR1 and CDR2 (germline): MNHNS, SASEGT. Trimming took 7 bases from V and 0 from J; bases not matched to a gene: 15. This CDR3 comprises 18 residues. CDR3 nucleotides: TGTGCCAGCAAAGAGACAGGGCCTCAAGATTATAGCAATCAGCCCCAGCATTTT. Its translation is CASKETGPQDYSNQPQHF.

This clonotype was recorded at least ten times. The CDR3 DNA sequence: TGTGCCTGGAGCTCAGACCCAGGAGGATCTGAGACCCAGTACTTC. Its translation is CAWSSDPGGSETQYF. The rearrangement links TRBV30 to TRBJ2-5, with D possibly matching TRBD2 (5 bases). Between the trimmed V and J ends, which lost 3 bases and 5 bases, there was a span of 19 bases. CDR1 and CDR2 (germline): GTSNPN, SVGIG (reference sequence). The CDR3 covers 15 residues.

This clonotype was observed a few times. The chain is built from TRBV24-1 and TRBJ2-3; tentatively, D is TRBD2 (6 bases). This CDR3 has 16 amino acids. Deletions cut 0 bases from V and 0 bases from J, with 9 bases between. Germline V gene sequence: CDR1 KGHDR, CDR2 SFDVKD. The CDR3 loop is CATSDLRGTSTDTQYF. CDR3 nucleotides: TGTGCCACCAGTGATTTGCGGGGGACTAGCACAGATACGCAGTATTTT.

This clonotype showed up many times. The gene calls are TRBV6-1 and TRBJ2-1; 7 nucleotides agree with TRBD2. The CDR3 loop spans 13 amino acids. Trimming cost V 7 bases and J 6 bases; bases outside gene matches: 6. From germline, CDR1 is MNHNS and CDR2 SASEGT. CDR3 sequence (DNA): TGTGCCAGCAAGGCTAGCGGTTCCAATGAGCAGTTCTTC. Protein sequence: CASKASGSNEQFF.

The genes are TRBV20-1 and TRBJ1-5; perhaps TRBD1 as D (6 bases). Per the germline V gene, CDR1 is DFQATT and CDR2 is SNEGSKA (reference sequence). CDR3 length: 14 amino acids. V was cut by 0 bases and J by 1 base, with 7 bases left in between. The CDR3 region is CSARDRGSNQPQHF. CDR3 DNA sequence: TGCAGTGCTAGAGACAGGGGAAGCAATCAGCCCCAGCATTTT.

At least ten counts were recorded for this clonotype. The chain has TRBV28 and TRBJ2-1; D is unclear. Germline values: CDR1 MDHEN, CDR2 SYDVKM. The V and J ends lost 1 base and 0 bases respectively, with 10 bases between them. This CDR3 is 16 amino acids long. CDR3 nucleotide sequence: TGTGCCAGCAGTTTATTAGGGCAAGGCTCCTACAATGAGCAGTTCTTC. It codes for CASSLLGQGSYNEQFF.

This clonotype showed up just a few times. The chain links TRBV20-1 to TRBJ2-7, with 7 bases matching TRBD1. Germline lookup yields CDR1 DFQATT and CDR2 SNEGSKA (reference sequence). The CDR3 is 14 residues long. J was trimmed by 3 bases and V by 2 bases; bases with no gene match: 7. The DNA of the CDR3 is TGCAGTGCTAGACTCGGACAGGACCGCTACGAGCAGTACTTC. Residues: CSARLGQDRYEQYF.

This clonotype was detected many times. The CDR3 protein is CASSGYEGVVAGELFF. The CDR3 DNA reads TGTGCCAGCAGCGGTTACGAGGGAGTGGTCGCCGGGGAGCTGTTTTTT. The J gene is TRBJ2-2, the V gene TRBV28; D may be TRBD2 (5 bases). There are 16 residues in the CDR3. Trimming took off 6 bases at V and 6 bases at J, with 20 bases between the two ends. Germline values: CDR1 MDHEN, CDR2 SYDVKM.

This clonotype was found a few times. The chain joins TRBV30 to TRBJ2-3, with 7 bases identical to TRBD1. The CDR3 is made up of 15 amino acids. Trimming took 7 bases from V and 0 from J; bases not matched to a gene: 10. Germline-derived CDR1 and CDR2 are GTSNPN and SVGIG (reference sequence). The CDR3 spells CAYIPGTVSTDTQYF. CDR3 in DNA: TGTGCCTACATCCCCGGGACAGTTAGCACAGATACGCAGTATTTT.

The chain links TRBV29-1 to TRBJ2-3; possibly TRBD1 for D (5 bases). V lost 3 bases to trimming and J lost 1 base, with 14 bases between them. The CDR3 runs 15 residues. Germline V CDR1 and CDR2: SQVTM, ANQGSEA. The CDR3 protein is CSVESGRARTDTQYF. For the CDR3, the DNA is TGCAGCGTTGAGTCTGGCAGGGCGCGCACAGATACGCAGTATTTT.

The chain is built from TRBV2 and TRBJ2-1; D remains ambiguous. The CDR3 covers 14 residues. Germline values: CDR1 SNHLY, CDR2 FYNNEI. Trimming left V 7 bases short and J 4 bases short, with 14 bases between. This CDR3 is CASIGPVPYNEQFF. CDR3 coding DNA: TGTGCCAGCATCGGGCCTGTTCCGTACAATGAGCAGTTCTTC. The whole variable domain, filled in from reference TRBV2 and TRBJ2-1, reads EPEVTQTPSHQVTQMGQEVILRCVPISNHLYFYWYRQILGQKVEFLVSFYNNEISEKSEIFDDQFSVERPDGSNFTLKIRSTKLEDSAMYFCASIGPVPYNEQFFGPGTRLTVL.